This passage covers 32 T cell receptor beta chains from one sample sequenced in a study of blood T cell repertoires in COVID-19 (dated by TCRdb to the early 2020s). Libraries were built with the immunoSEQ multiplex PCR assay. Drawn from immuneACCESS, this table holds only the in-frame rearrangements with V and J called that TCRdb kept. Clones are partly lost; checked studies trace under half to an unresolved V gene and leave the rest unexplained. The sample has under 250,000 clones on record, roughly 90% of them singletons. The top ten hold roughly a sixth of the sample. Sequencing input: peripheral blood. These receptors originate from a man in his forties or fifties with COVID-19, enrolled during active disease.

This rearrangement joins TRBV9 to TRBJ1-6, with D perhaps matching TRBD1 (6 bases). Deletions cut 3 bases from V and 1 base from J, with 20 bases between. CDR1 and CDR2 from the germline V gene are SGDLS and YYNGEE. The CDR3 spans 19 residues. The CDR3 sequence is CASSAPEGGGRSYNSPLHF. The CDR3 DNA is TGTGCCAGCAGCGCCCCTGAGGGGGGGGGTAGGTCCTATAATTCACCCCTCCACTTT.

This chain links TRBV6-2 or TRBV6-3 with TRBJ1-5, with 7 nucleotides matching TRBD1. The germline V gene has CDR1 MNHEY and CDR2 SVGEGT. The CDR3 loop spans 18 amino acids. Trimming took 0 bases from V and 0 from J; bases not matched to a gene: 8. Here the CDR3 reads CASSYSNQGVTSNQPQHF. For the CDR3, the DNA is TGTGCCAGCAGTTACTCGAATCAGGGGGTTACTAGCAATCAGCCCCAGCATTTT.

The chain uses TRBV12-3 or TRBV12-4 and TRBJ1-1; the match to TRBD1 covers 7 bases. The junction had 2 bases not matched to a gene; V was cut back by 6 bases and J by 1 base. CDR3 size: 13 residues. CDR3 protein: CASRRTGNTEAFF. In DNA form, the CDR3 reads TGTGCCAGCAGGCGGACAGGGAACACTGAAGCTTTCTTT.

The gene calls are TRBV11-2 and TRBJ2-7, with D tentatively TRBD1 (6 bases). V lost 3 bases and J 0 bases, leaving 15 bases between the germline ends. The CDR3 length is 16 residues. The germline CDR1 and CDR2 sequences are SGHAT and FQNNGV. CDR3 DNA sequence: TGTGCCAGCAGCTTTGTAGGGGGAAGGAGCTCCTACGAGCAGTACTTC. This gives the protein CASSFVGGRSSYEQYF. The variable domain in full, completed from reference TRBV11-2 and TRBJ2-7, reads EAGVAQSPRYKIIEKRQSVAFWCNPISGHATLYWYQQILGQGPKLLIQFQNNGVVDDSQLPKDRFSAERLKGVDSTLKIQPAKLEDSAVYLCASSFVGGRSSYEQYFGPGTRLTVT.

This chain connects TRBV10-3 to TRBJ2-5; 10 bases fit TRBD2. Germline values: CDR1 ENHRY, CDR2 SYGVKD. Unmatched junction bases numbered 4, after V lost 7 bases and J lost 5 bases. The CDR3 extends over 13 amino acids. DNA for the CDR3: TGTGCCATCACCCCGACTAGCGGGGAGACCCAGTACTTC. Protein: CAITPTSGETQYF.

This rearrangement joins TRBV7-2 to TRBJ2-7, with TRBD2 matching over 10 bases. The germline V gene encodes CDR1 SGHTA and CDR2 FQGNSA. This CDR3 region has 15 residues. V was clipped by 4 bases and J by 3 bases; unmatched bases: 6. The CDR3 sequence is CASSSPGTSDYEQYF. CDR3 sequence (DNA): TGTGCCAGCAGCTCCCCCGGGACTAGCGACTACGAGCAGTACTTC.

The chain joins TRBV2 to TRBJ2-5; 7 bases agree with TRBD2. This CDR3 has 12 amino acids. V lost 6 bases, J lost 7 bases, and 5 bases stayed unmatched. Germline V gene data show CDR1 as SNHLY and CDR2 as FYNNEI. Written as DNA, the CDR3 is TGTGCCAGCAGAGGACTAGATGGGACCCAGTACTTC. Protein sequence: CASRGLDGTQYF.

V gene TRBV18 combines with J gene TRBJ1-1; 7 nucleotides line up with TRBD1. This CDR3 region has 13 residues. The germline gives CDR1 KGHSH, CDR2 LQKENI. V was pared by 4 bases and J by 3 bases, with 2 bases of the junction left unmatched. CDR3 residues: CASSQGADTEAFF. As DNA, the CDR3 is TGTGCCAGCTCACAGGGGGCCGACACTGAAGCTTTCTTT.

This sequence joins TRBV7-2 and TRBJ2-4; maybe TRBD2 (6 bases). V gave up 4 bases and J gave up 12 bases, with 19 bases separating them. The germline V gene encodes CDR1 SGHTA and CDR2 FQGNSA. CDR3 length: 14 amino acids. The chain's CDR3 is CASSSGVRASPQYF. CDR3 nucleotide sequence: TGTGCCAGCAGCTCGGGGGTAAGGGCGTCCCCTCAGTACTTC.

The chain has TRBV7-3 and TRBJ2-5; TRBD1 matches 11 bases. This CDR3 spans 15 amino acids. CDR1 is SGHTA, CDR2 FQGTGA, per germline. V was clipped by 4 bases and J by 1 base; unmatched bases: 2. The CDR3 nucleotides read TGTGCCAGCAGCTCGGGACAGGGGGGCCAAGAGACCCAGTACTTC. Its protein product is CASSSGQGGQETQYF.

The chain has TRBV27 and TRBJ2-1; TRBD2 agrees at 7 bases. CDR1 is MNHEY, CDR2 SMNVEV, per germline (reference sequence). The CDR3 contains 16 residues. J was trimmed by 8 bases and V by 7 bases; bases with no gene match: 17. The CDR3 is CASTPGGTLPPHEQFF. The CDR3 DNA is TGTGCCAGCACCCCCGGGGGGACTTTACCCCCCCATGAGCAGTTCTTC.

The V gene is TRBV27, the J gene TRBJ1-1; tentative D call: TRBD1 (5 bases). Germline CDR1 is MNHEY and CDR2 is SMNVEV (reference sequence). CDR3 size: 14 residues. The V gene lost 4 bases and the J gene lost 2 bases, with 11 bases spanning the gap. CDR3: CASSYGQGNTEAFF. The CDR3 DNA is TGTGCCAGCAGTTATGGTCAGGGAAACACTGAAGCTTTCTTT.

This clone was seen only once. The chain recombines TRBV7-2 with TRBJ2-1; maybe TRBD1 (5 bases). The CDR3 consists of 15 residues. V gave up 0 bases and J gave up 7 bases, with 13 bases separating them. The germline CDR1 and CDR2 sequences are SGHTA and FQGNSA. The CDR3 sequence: CASSLAPRVWNEQFF. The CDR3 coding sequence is TGTGCCAGCAGCTTAGCGCCCAGGGTTTGGAATGAGCAGTTCTTC.

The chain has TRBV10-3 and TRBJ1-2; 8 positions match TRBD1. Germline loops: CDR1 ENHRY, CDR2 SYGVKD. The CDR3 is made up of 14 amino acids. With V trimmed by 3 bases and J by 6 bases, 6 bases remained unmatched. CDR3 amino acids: CAISDPDRVNGYTF. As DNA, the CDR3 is TGTGCCATCAGTGACCCGGACAGGGTAAATGGCTACACCTTC.

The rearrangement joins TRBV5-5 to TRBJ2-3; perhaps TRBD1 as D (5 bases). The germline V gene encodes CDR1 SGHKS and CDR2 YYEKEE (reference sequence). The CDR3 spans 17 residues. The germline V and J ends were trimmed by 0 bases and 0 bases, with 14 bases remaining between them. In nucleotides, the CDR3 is TGTGCCAGCAGCTTGGATCGACAGACTCTTAGCACAGATACGCAGTATTTT. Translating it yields CASSLDRQTLSTDTQYF.

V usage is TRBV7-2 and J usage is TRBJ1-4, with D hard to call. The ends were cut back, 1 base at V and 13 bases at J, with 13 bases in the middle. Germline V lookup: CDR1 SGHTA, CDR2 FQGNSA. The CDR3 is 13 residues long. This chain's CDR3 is CASSLGEAARLFF. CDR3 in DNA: TGTGCCAGCAGCTTAGGAGAGGCGGCTAGACTGTTTTTT.

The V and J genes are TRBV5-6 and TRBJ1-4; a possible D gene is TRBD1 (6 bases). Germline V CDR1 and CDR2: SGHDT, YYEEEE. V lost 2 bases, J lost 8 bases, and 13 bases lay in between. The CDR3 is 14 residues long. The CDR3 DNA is TGTGCCAGCAGCTTCTCCAGGGGAGAAGAAAAACTGTTTTTT. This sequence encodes CASSFSRGEEKLFF.

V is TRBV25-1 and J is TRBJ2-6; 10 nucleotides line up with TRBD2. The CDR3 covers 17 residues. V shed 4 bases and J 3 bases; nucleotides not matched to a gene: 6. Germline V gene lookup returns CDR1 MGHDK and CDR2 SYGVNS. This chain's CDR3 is CASSGIGLADGANVLTF. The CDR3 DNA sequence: TGTGCCAGCAGTGGCATCGGACTAGCGGATGGGGCCAACGTCCTGACTTTC.

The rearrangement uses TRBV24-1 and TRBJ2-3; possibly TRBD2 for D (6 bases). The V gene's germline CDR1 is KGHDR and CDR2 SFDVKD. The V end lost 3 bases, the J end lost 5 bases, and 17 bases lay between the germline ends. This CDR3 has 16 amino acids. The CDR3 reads CATSDSSGGGGDTQYF. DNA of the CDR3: TGTGCCACCAGTGATAGTAGCGGAGGTGGGGGAGATACGCAGTATTTT.

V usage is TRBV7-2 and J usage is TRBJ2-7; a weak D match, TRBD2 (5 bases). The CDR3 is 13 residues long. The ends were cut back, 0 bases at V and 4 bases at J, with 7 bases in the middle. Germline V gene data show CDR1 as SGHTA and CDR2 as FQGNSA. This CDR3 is CASSLAPGYEQYF. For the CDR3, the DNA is TGTGCCAGCAGCTTAGCGCCGGGGTACGAGCAGTACTTC.

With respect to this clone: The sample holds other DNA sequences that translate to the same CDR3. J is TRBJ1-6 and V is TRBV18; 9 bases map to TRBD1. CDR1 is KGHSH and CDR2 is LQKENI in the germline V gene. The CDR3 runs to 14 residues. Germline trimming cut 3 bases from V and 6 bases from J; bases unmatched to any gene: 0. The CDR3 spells CASSPGQGNSPLHF. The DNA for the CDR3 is TGTGCCAGCTCACCGGGACAGGGTAATTCACCCCTCCACTTT.

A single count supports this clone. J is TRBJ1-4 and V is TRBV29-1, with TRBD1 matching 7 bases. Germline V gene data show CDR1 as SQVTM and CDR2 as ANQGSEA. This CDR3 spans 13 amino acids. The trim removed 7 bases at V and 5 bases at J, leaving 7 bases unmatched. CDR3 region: CSARTGQNEKLFF. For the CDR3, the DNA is TGCAGCGCAAGGACAGGCCAGAATGAAAAACTGTTTTTT.

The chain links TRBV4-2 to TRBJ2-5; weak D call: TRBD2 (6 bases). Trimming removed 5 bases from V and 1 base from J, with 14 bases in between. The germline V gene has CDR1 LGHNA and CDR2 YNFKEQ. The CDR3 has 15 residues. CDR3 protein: CASSAHRDFQETQYF. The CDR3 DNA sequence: TGTGCCAGCAGCGCCCACCGGGACTTCCAAGAGACCCAGTACTTC.

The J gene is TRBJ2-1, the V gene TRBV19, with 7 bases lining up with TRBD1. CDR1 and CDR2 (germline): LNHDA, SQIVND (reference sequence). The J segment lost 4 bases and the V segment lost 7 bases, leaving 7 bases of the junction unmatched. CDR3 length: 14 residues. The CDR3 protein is CASTSRDSYNEQFF. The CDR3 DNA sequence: TGTGCCAGTACATCCCGGGACAGTTACAATGAGCAGTTCTTC.

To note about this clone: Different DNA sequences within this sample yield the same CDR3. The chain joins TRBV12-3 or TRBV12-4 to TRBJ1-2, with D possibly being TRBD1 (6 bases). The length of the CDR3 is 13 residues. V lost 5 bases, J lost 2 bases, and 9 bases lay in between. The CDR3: CASSLGQNYGYTF. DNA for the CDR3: TGTGCCAGCAGTCTCGGACAGAACTATGGCTACACCTTC.

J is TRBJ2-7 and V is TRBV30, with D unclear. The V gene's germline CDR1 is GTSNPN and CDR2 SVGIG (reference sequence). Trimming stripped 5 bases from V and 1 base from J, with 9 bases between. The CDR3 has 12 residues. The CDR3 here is CAWGDSSYEQYF. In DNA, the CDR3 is TGTGCCTGGGGCGACTCTTCCTACGAGCAGTACTTC. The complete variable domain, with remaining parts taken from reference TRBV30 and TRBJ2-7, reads SQTIHQWPATLVQPVGSPLSLECTVEGTSNPNLYWYRQAAGRGLQLLFYSVGIGQISSEVPQNLSASRPQDRQFILSSKKLLLSDSGFYLCAWGDSSYEQYFGPGTRLTVT.

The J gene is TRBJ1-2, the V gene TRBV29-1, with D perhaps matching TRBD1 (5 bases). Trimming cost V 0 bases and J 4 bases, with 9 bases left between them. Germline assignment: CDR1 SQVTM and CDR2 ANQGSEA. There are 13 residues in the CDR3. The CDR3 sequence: CSVEETDIYGYTF. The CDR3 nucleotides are TGCAGCGTTGAAGAAACGGACATCTATGGCTACACCTTC.

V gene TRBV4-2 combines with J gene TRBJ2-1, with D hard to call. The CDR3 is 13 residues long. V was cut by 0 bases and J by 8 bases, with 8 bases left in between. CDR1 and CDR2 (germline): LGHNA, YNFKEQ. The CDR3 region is CASSQEWADEQFF. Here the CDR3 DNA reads TGTGCCAGCAGCCAAGAATGGGCCGATGAGCAGTTCTTC.

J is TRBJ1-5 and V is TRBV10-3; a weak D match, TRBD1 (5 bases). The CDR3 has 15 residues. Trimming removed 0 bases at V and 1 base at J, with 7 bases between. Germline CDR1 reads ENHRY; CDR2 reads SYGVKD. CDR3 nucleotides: TGTGCCATCAGTGAGTCCGGGGGGAGCAATCAGCCCCAGCATTTT. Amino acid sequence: CAISESGGSNQPQHF.

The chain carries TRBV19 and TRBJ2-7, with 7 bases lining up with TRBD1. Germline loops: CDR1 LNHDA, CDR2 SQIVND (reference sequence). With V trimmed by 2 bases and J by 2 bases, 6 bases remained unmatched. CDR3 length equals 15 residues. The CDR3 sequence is CASSITTGSPYEQYF. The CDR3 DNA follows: TGTGCCAGTAGTATAACGACAGGGAGTCCCTACGAGCAGTACTTC.

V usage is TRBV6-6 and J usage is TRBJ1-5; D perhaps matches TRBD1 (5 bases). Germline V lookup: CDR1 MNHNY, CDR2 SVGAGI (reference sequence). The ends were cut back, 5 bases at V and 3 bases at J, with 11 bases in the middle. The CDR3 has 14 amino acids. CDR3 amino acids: CASSPQASNQPQHF. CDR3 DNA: TGTGCCAGCAGTCCACAGGCCTCCAATCAGCCCCAGCATTTT.

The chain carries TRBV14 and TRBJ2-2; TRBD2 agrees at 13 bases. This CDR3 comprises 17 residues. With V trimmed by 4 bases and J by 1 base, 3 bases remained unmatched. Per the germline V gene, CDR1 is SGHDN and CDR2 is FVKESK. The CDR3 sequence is CASSPWTSGRNTGELFF. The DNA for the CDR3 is TGTGCCAGCAGCCCTTGGACTAGCGGGAGGAACACCGGGGAGCTGTTTTTT.